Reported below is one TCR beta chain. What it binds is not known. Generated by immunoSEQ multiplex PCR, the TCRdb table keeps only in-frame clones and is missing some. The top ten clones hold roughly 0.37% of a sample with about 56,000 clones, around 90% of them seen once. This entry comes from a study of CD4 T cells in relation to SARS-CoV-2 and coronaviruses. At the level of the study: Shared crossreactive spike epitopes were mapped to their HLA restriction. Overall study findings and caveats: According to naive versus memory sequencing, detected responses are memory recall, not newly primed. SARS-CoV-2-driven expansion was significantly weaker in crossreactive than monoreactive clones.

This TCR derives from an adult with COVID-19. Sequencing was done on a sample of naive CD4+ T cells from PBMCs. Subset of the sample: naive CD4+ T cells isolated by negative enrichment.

The CDR3 region is CASSGNVGTETQYF. The CDR3 DNA is TGTGCCAGCAGTGGAAATGTAGGTACAGAGACCCAGTACTTC. V and J are TRBV2 and TRBJ2-5; the D is unclear. This CDR3 spans 14 amino acids. Germline V gene lookup returns CDR1 SNHLY and CDR2 FYNNEI. The V end lost 4 bases, the J end lost 4 bases, and 13 bases lay between the germline ends.